The clone carrying this TCR beta chain was seen a handful of times. Some clones are missing from TCRdb's copy, which holds only in-frame ones; the method was immunoSEQ multiplex PCR. The table shows around 120,000 clones, with 65% to 80% occurring only once. The data originate from a study of blood T cell repertoires in COVID-19. CDR1 is ENHRY, CDR2 SYGVKD, per germline. The CDR3 runs to 14 residues. The V gene lost 3 bases and the J gene lost 0 bases, with 6 bases spanning the gap. The sequence derives from a man in his sixties or seventies with acute or convalescent COVID-19. The V and J genes are TRBV10-3 and TRBJ1-3; D remains unclear. The sequenced material came from peripheral blood. This chain's CDR3 is CAISDYGSGNTIYF. CDR3 nucleotide sequence: TGTGCCATCAGTGACTACGGCTCTGGAAACACCATATATTTT.